This T cell receptor beta chain was obtained from a study of blood T cell repertoires in COVID-19. Study information: Acute-phase and convalescent COVID-19 samples originated in the United States, Italy and Spain. T cells, B-cell-depleted T cells, or PBMCs provided the cDNA or gDNA that served as material.

In the original analysis: Amplification of reference gene primers was used by the study to estimate nucleated cell counts. Only in-frame clones appear in the TCRdb table, and some are missing; sequencing was by immunoSEQ multiplex PCR. V and J calls and clone size follow that table, whereas D and trimming were derived from the DNA. The sample has around 170,000 clones, roughly four fifths seen once. This CDR3 is 14 amino acids long. V shed 4 bases, J shed 10 bases, and the junction held 9 bases outside the gene matches. Germline CDR1 reads SGHRS; CDR2 reads YFSETQ. The origin of this receptor is a woman aged 40-49 years with acute or convalescent COVID-19. Sequences were obtained from peripheral blood. V usage is TRBV5-1 and J usage is TRBJ1-4; 8 bases line up with TRBD1. The CDR3 protein is CASSDQGAPGKLFF. CDR3 nucleotides: TGCGCCAGCAGCGATCAGGGGGCGCCTGGAAAACTGTTTTTT.